This T cell receptor beta chain was recorded in a study of T cell responses to AZD1222 COVID-19 vaccine. Broader study findings: Clonal diversity was possibly underestimated, and the donors were mostly white British, with more females.

For this clone: Antigen specificity is unknown.

The repertoire was sequenced with immunoSEQ multiplex PCR; TCRdb's copy has only in-frame clones and lacks some. The sample carries about 140,000 clones, 90% recorded once. Germline V gives CDR1 SEHNR, CDR2 FQNEAQ (reference sequence). The ends were cut back, 3 bases at V and 6 bases at J, with 11 bases in the middle. The CDR3 consists of 13 residues. This receptor was obtained from an adult in good health. The sample consisted of peripheral blood, taken on day 0 of AZD1222 vaccination. This chain joins TRBV7-9 and TRBJ1-2; D possibly corresponds to TRBD1 (6 bases). The CDR3 sequence is CASSFRGANGYTF. The CDR3 DNA sequence: TGTGCCAGCAGCTTCCGGGGGGCTAATGGCTACACCTTC.